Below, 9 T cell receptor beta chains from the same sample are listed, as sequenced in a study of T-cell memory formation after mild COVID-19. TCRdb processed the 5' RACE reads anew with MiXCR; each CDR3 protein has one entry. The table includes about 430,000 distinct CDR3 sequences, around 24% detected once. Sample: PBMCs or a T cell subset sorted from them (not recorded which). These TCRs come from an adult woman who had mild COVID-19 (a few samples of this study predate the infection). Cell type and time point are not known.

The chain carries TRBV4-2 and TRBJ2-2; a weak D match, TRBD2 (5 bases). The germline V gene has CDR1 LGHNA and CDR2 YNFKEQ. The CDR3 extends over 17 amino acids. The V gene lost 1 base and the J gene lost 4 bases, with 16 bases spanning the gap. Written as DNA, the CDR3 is TGTGCCAGCAGCCAAGGGAATCTAGTTGCGGGCACCGGGGAGCTGTTTTTT. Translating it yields CASSQGNLVAGTGELFF.

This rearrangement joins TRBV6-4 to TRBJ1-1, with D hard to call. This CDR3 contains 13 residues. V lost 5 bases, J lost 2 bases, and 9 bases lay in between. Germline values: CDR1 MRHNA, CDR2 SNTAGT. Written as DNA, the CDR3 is TGTGCCAGCAGTCTACACAGCAACACTGAAGCTTTCTTT. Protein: CASSLHSNTEAFF.

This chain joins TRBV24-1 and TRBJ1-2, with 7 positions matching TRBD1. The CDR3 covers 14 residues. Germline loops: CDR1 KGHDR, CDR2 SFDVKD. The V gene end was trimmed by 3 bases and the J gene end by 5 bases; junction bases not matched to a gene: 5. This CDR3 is CATSDLDRDYGYTF. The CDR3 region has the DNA TGTGCCACCAGTGATCTAGACAGGGATTATGGCTACACCTTC.

The CDR3 bases are TGTGCCAGTAGTGCCGACGGGAACACTGAAGCTTTCTTT. It codes for CASSADGNTEAFF. J is TRBJ1-1 and V is TRBV19, with unresolved D. Trimming shortened V by 5 bases and J by 1 base, and 8 bases separated the two germline ends. The germline V gene has CDR1 LNHDA and CDR2 SQIVND (reference sequence). The CDR3 extends over 13 amino acids.

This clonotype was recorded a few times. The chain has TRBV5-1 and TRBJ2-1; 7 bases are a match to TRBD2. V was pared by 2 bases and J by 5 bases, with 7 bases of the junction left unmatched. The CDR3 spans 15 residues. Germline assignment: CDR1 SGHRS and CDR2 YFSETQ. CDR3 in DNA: TGCGCCAGCAGCTTCGGGTGGGAGGGGAACAATGAGCAGTTCTTC. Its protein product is CASSFGWEGNNEQFF.

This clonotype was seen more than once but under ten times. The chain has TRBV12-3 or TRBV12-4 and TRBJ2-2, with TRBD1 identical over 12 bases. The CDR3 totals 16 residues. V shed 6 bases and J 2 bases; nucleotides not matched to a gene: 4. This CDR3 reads CASSPGTGGNTGELFF. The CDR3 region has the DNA TGTGCCAGCAGCCCGGGGACAGGGGGCAACACCGGGGAGCTGTTTTTT.

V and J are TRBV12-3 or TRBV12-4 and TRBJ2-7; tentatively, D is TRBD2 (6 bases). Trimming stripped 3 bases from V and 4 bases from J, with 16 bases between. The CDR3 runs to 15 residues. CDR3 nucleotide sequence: TGTGCCAGCAGTTTCCCAGGTAGCGGAGCTTACGAGCAGTACTTC. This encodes CASSFPGSGAYEQYF.

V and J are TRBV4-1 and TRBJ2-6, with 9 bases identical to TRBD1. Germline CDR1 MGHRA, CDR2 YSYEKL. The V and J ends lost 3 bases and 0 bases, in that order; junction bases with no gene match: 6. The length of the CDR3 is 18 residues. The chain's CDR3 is CASSQPGQGISGANVLTF. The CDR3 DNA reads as TGCGCCAGCAGCCAGCCGGGACAGGGAATCTCTGGGGCCAACGTCCTGACTTTC.

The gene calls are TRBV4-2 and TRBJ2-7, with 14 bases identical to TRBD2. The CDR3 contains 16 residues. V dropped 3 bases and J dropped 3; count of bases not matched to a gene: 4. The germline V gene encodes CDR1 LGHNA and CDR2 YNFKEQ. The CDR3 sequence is CASSHGLAGGLYEQYF. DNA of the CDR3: TGTGCCAGCAGCCATGGACTAGCGGGAGGTCTCTACGAGCAGTACTTC.